This entry lists 3 T cell receptor beta chains sequenced from one sample in a study of radiotherapy plus CTLA-4 blockade in lung cancer. TCRdb keeps only in-frame clones here, not all; method: immunoSEQ multiplex PCR. The sample holds about 51,000 clones, roughly 77% seen once. Source: peripheral blood, taken from a patient treated with radiotherapy plus ipilimumab. Receptor source: a human donor with non-small cell lung cancer who had a complete response to radiotherapy plus ipilimumab.

The genes are TRBV29-1 and TRBJ2-1, with D possibly TRBD1 on 6 matching bases. V dropped 5 bases and J dropped 9 bases, with 20 bases sitting between them. The CDR3 length is 14 residues. Germline V gene sequence: CDR1 SQVTM, CDR2 ANQGSEA. The CDR3, as DNA: TGCAGCGTTCTTGAAGGGTCAGGGGTAGGTGAGCAGTTCTTC. Its translation is CSVLEGSGVGEQFF.

CDR3 sequence (DNA): TGTGCCAGCAGCGCCAGAACTAGCGGGGAGTCCTACGAGCAGTACTTC. Translated: CASSARTSGESYEQYF. The V gene is TRBV9, the J gene TRBJ2-5; 10 bases are shared with TRBD2. TRBJ2-7 matches the DNA end more closely, so the J call is doubtful. This CDR3 has 16 amino acids. Germline V gives CDR1 SGDLS, CDR2 YYNGEE.

This clone was recorded once. J is TRBJ1-4 and V is TRBV28; TRBD1 might be the D (5 bases). The germline V gene has CDR1 MDHEN and CDR2 SYDVKM. V gave up 6 bases and J gave up 6 bases, with 17 bases separating them. The CDR3 runs to 15 residues. DNA for the CDR3: TGTGCCAGCAGAGGTAGGGCCGGGGACTATGAAAAACTGTTTTTT. Residues: CASRGRAGDYEKLFF.